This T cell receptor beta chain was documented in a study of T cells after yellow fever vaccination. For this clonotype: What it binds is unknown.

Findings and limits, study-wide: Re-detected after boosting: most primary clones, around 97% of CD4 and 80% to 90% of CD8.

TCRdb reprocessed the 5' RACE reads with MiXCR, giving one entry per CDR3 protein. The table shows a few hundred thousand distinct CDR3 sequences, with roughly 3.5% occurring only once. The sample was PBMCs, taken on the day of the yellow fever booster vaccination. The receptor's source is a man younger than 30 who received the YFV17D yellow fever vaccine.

The CDR3 is CSARPGQGLFEQYF. The CDR3 nucleotides read TGCAGTGCTAGACCGGGACAGGGCTTGTTCGAGCAGTACTTC. The rearrangement uses TRBV20-1 and TRBJ2-7; 9 nucleotides match TRBD1. CDR1 is DFQATT and CDR2 is SNEGSKA in the germline V gene (reference sequence). V was clipped by 2 bases and J by 6 bases; unmatched bases: 8. The CDR3 runs to 14 residues.